This is a list of T cell receptor beta chains from one sample in a study of high-grade serous ovarian cancer treatment subgroups. Produced via immunoSEQ multiplex PCR; TCRdb's table is partial and in-frame only. The data show thousands of clones, around 72% seen once. Material: tumor tissue. These receptors came from a human donor with high-grade serous ovarian cancer. CDR3s include the opening cysteine and the closing phenylalanine or tryptophan. The D gene is left open where the match is weak. The size entry is marked missing in some rows and otherwise reads once, few, many or a size class.

v_call	d_call	j_call	clone_size	cdr3_aa	cdr3_nt
TRBV10-2	TRBD2	TRBJ2-7	once	CASSPGTSLGGEQYF	TGCGCCAGCAGCCCAGGGACTAGCCTAGGGGGCGAGCAGTACTTC
TRBV11-2	-	TRBJ1-1	few	CASSLDRWEPEAFF	TGTGCCAGCAGCTTAGATCGGTGGGAGCCTGAAGCTTTCTTT
TRBV5-6	TRBD1	TRBJ2-7	-	CASSVTGQGASYEQYF	TGTGCCAGCAGCGTGACGGGACAGGGGGCCTCCTACGAGCAGTACTTC
TRBV27	TRBD2	TRBJ2-7	-	CASSLAGGPRYEQYF	TGTGCCAGCAGTTTAGCGGGAGGGCCGAGGTACGAGCAGTACTTC
TRBV27	-	TRBJ2-2	-	CASSLATRYTGELFF	TGTGCCAGCAGTTTAGCGACACGCTACACCGGGGAGCTGTTTTTT
TRBV6-5	-	TRBJ2-7	-	CASRRDIRYEQYF	TGTGCCAGCAGGCGGGACATAAGGTACGAGCAGTACTTC
TRBV4-1	TRBD2	TRBJ2-2	few	CASTGGGRATGELFF	TGCGCCAGCACCGGGGGCGGGAGGGCCACCGGGGAGCTGTTTTTT
TRBV6-5	TRBD1	TRBJ2-5	few	CASWTGAETQYF	TGTGCCAGTTGGACAGGGGCTGAGACCCAGTACTTC
TRBV5-1	TRBD1	TRBJ2-7	-	CASSRKDRGGEQYF	TGCGCCAGCAGCCGCAAGGACAGGGGTGGGGAGCAGTACTTC
TRBV28	-	TRBJ1-4	-	CAVANEKLFF	TGTGCCGTAGCTAATGAAAAACTGTTTTTT
TRBV27	TRBD1	TRBJ1-5	-	CASSLSTGGNQPQHF	TGTGCCAGCAGTTTATCGACAGGGGGCAATCAGCCCCAGCATTTT
TRBV7-2	-	TRBJ1-3	-	CASSLVGNTIYF	TGTGCCAGCAGCTTAGTAGGAAACACCATATATTTT
TRBV4-1	-	TRBJ2-2	-	CASSQDPFRGGGGELFF	TGCGCCAGCAGCCAAGACCCTTTTCGGGGAGGTGGCGGGGAGCTGTTTTTT
TRBV5-4	-	TRBJ2-3	-	CASSGRWEGTDTQYF	TGTGCCAGCAGCGGGCGGTGGGAGGGCACAGATACGCAGTATTTT
TRBV2	TRBD2	TRBJ2-3	-	CASSWDYQADTQYF	TGTGCCAGCAGTTGGGACTACCAGGCGGATACGCAGTATTTT
TRBV9	-	TRBJ2-2	-	CASQVPNTGELFF	TGTGCCAGCCAAGTCCCGAACACCGGGGAGCTGTTTTTT
TRBV6-5	-	TRBJ1-3	medium-sized	CASISRSGNTIYF	TGTGCCAGCATTTCCCGGTCTGGAAACACCATATATTTT
TRBV2	-	TRBJ2-1	-	CASKPGSYNEQFF	TGTGCCAGCAAGCCGGGCTCCTACAATGAGCAGTTCTTC
TRBV2	TRBD1	TRBJ2-7	-	CASSPRGTGIEQYF	TGTGCCAGCAGCCCCAGGGGGACAGGGATCGAGCAGTACTTC
TRBV19	-	TRBJ2-4	few	CASSIDGKNIQYF	TGTGCCAGTAGTATAGACGGAAAAAACATTCAGTACTTC
TRBV10-3	TRBD1	TRBJ1-4	-	CAIGETGTNEKLFF	TGTGCCATCGGCGAGACAGGGACTAATGAAAAACTGTTTTTT
TRBV18	TRBD1	TRBJ2-1	-	CASSPFPGTGGRSYNEQFF	TGTGCCAGCTCACCGTTTCCCGGGACAGGGGGCCGATCCTACAATGAGCAGTTCTTC
TRBV7-2	-	TRBJ1-1	few	CASSFRGRTEAFF	TGTGCCAGCAGCTTCAGGGGACGCACTGAAGCTTTCTTT